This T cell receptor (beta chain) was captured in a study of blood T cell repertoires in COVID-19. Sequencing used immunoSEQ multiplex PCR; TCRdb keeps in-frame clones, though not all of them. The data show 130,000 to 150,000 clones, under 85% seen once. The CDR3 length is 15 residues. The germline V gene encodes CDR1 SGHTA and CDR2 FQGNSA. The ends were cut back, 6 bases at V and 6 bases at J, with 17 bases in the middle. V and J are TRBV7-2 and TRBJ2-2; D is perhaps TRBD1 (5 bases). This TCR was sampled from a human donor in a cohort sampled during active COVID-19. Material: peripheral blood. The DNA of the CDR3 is TGTGCCAGCAGTTTTCAGGGTGGTAGGGCCGGGGAGCTGTTTTTT. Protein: CASSFQGGRAGELFF. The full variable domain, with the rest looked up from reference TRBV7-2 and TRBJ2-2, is GAGVSQSPSNKVTEKGKDVELRCDPISGHTALYWYRQSLGQGLEFLIYFQGNSAPDKSGLPSDRFSAERTGGSVSTLTIQRTQQEDSAVYLCASSFQGGRAGELFFGEGSRLTVL.